This record covers a single T cell receptor beta chain. Other DNA sequences of this sample code for an identical CDR3. The sample is drawn from a study of blood T cell repertoires in COVID-19. Study-level background: Acute-phase and convalescent COVID-19 samples originated in the United States, Italy and Spain. PBMCs, B-cell-depleted T cells, or T cells provided the cDNA or gDNA that made up the material.

Some clones are missing from TCRdb's copy, which holds only in-frame ones; the method was immunoSEQ multiplex PCR. The data hold about 53,000 clones, with 90% observed a single time. V gave up 0 bases and J gave up 0 bases, with 8 bases separating them. Germline values: CDR1 MGHRA, CDR2 YSYEKL. The CDR3 loop spans 16 amino acids. The rearrangement links TRBV4-1 to TRBJ2-2; the D is unclear. Sequencing input: peripheral blood. The sequence was collected from a human donor in a cohort sampled during active COVID-19. CDR3: CASSQDVLPNTGELFF. The CDR3 nucleotides read TGCGCCAGCAGCCAAGATGTTCTTCCGAACACCGGGGAGCTGTTTTTT.